This T cell receptor beta chain came from a study of Ad26.COV2.S vaccination and SARS-CoV-2 variants. Overall study context: Ad26.COV2.S arm of COV1001 included the donor. Notes on the study in general: Analyses of TCR breadth and depth may have underestimated total T cell responses.

The CDR3 has 16 amino acids. Germline CDR1 SGHKS, CDR2 YYEKEE (reference sequence). V was clipped by 1 base and J by 5 bases, with 15 bases between them. Data came from immunoSEQ multiplex PCR; TCRdb stores just in-frame clones and leaves some out. There are fewer than 900,000 clones in the sample; 80% to 90% occur only once, and approximately 1.5% lies in the top ten. Treatment defined: 15 to 20 received Ad26.COV2.S at low or high dose, single or two shots; about 5 received placebo; per-sample allocation not given. Samples were taken on day 63 after the first vaccine or placebo injection. About this clone: Its antigen is unidentified.

The receptor was derived from a person between 18 and 65 years old who received the Ad26.COV2.S COVID-19 vaccine or a placebo. This rearrangement joins TRBV5-5 to TRBJ1-4; no clear D gene. Sequenced material: peripheral blood, taken in a trial of Ad26.COV2.S vaccine versus placebo. DNA for the CDR3: TGTGCCAGCAGCTTGTTGACAACAGAGCAGAATGAAAAACTGTTTTTT. Protein: CASSLLTTEQNEKLFF. Full variable domain (missing parts from reference TRBV5-5 and TRBJ1-4): DAGVTQSPTHLIKTRGQQVTLRCSPISGHKSVSWYQQVLGQGPQFIFQYYEKEERGRGNFPDRFSARQFPNYSSELNVNALLLGDSALYLCASSLLTTEQNEKLFFGSGTQLSVL.